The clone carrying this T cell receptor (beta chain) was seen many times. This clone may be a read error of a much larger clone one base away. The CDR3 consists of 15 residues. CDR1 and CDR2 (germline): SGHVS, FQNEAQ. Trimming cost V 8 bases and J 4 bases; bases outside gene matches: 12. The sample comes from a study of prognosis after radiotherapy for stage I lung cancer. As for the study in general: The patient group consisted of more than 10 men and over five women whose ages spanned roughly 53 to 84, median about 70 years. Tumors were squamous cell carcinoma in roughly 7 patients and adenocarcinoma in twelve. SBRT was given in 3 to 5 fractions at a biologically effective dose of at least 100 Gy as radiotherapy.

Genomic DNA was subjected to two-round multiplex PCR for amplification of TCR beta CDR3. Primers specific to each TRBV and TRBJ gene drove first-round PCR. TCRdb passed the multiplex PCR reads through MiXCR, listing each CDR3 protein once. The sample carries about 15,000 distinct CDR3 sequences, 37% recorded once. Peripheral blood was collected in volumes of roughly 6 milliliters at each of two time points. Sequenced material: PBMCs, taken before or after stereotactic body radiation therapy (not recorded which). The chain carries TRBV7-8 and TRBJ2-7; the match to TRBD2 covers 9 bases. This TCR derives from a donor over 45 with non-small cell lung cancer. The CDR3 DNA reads TGTGCCAGCGGTTTAGGGACTAGCTGGGGTTACGAGCAGTACTTC. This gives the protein CASGLGTSWGYEQYF.